The present T cell receptor (beta chain) was sequenced within a study of T cells in Graves' hyperthyroidism and ophthalmopathy. Authors of the study amplified TCR beta CDR3 regions from RNA transcripts. The TCR CDR3 was amplified in a first-round RT-PCR using the HTBI primer set. TCRdb independently ran MiXCR on the multiplex PCR reads; one entry per CDR3 protein. The profile covers around 700,000 distinct CDR3 sequences, with around 19% appearing a single time and around 17% taken by the ten largest. This clonotype was detected a few times. This TCR was recovered from a woman in her forties or fifties with Graves' hyperthyroidism that later progressed to Graves' ophthalmopathy. Sequenced: blood.

The CDR3 DNA is TGTGCCAGCAGCTCCGGACAGGGGGCTGGCACAGATACGCAGTATTTT. Its translation: CASSSGQGAGTDTQYF. The rearrangement joins TRBV7-2 to TRBJ2-3, with 11 bases identical to TRBD1. The junction had 4 bases not matched to a gene; V was cut back by 4 bases and J by 1 base. The length of the CDR3 is 16 residues. The germline V gene has CDR1 SGHTA and CDR2 FQGNSA.